This T cell receptor beta chain stems from a study of beta chain features in type 1 diabetes. The investigators reverse transcribed all of the isolated RNA, so they sequenced expressed TCRB transcripts. Only in-frame clones appear in the TCRdb table, and some are missing; sequencing was by immunoSEQ multiplex PCR. The sample has around 240,000 clones, about 10% seen once. This clone was detected ten times or more. CDR3 size: 15 residues. Trimming removed 5 bases from V and 2 bases from J; junction bases left unmatched: 8. CDR1 is SGHTA, CDR2 FQGNSA, per germline. The specimen sequenced was naive CD4+ T cells from blood. The genes are TRBV7-2 and TRBJ1-2; 7 bases match TRBD1. This TCR came from a woman between 18 and 30 years old in good health. CDR3 bases: TGTGCCAGCAGCACCCGGACAGGTGAAAACTATGGCTACACCTTC. Amino acid sequence: CASSTRTGENYGYTF.